This T cell receptor (beta chain) was profiled in a study of blood T cell repertoires in COVID-19 (TCRdb year 2020). At the level of the whole study: The collaborator samples originated in the United States, Italy and Spain and spanned the acute and convalescent phases of COVID-19. The material from the prospective study consisted of cDNA or gDNA derived from T cells, B-cell-depleted T cells, or PBMCs. The dataset comprised deeply sampled blood TCRbeta repertoires from subjects exposed to, actively infected with, or recovered from COVID-19. A freely available public database, intended as a resource for researchers studying the immune response to SARS-CoV-2, is where the repertoires were released. Samples were obtained from the ongoing ImmuneRACE study (first 160 participants) and from over 1,000 subjects provided by 6 global collaborators. A de-identified subject ID, COVID-19 status, age in years and sex were almost always included in the sample metadata. Where HLA class I and class II types were available, the types were taken from metadata supplied by the sample provider, not from assay-based typing. Here is what the overall study found, with its caveats: Clinical and demographic metadata were provided uncurated, with the amount varying by source and participant.

In regard to this clone: Its binding antigen is unknown. Per-nucleotide qualities are absent, and no much larger clonotype sits a single base away.

Collaborating institutions collected whole blood in K2EDTA tubes following their own protocols. For TCRbeta analysis, collaborators shipped samples as frozen whole blood, isolated PBMCs, or DNA extracted from either of those sample types. Its CDR3 holds 18 amino acids, cysteine through phenylalanine. Solely the CDR3 DNA is kept, with 54 bases framed from the first base. From a lookup of the germline V gene, CDR1 and CDR2 are SGHRS and YFSETQ. Trimmed from V: 3 bases; trimmed from J: 3 bases; junction bases lacking a gene match: 8. The immunoSEQ Assay, a bias-controlled multiplex PCR, was used to amplify TCRbeta CDR3 regions from genomic DNA. The study's own analysis went as follows. The number of nucleated cells in each sample was estimated from the amplification of reference gene primers within the assay. To quantify the absolute abundance of each unique TCRbeta CDR3 rearrangement, sequence reads were collapsed and filtered. For each sample, productive Simpson clonality was calculated as the square root of Simpson's diversity index across productive rearrangements. TCRdb provides this immuneACCESS table in a form limited to in-frame rearrangements. Some clones are lacking; in checked studies, under half of them reflect an unresolved V gene, and why the rest are absent is not known. From that table come the V and J calls and clone size; the DNA was used to work out D and trimming. This sample has more than 100,000 clones in its table, and around 89% of those were observed once. The ten largest clonotypes hold roughly a sixth of the sample.

Sample: peripheral blood. The clonotype was recovered from a man in his fifties or sixties with active or convalescent COVID-19. Recombination linked TRBV5-1 to TRBJ2-1, with TRBD2 matching 14 junction bases. The sequenced DNA: TGCGCCAGCAGCTATACCGGGACTAGCGGGGGCAACTACAATGAGCAGTTCTTC. It codes for CASSYTGTSGGNYNEQFF.